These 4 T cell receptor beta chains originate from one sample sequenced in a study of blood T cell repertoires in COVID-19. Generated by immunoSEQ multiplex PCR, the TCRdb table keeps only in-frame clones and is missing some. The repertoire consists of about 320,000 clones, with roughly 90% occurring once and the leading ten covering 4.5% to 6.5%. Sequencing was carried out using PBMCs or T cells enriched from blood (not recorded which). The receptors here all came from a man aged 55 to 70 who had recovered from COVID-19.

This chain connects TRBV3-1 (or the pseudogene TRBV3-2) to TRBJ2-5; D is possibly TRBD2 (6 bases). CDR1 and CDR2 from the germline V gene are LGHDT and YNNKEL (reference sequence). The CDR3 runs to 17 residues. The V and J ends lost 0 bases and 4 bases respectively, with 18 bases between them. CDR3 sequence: CASSQEEGRSLGETQYF. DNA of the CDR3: TGTGCCAGCAGCCAAGAGGAGGGTAGGTCGCTCGGAGAGACCCAGTACTTC.

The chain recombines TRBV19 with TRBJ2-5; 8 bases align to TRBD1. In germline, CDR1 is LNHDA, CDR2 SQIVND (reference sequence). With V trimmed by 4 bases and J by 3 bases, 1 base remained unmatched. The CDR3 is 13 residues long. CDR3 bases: TGTGCCAGTAGTAAGGACAGGGAAGAGACCCAGTACTTC. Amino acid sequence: CASSKDREETQYF.

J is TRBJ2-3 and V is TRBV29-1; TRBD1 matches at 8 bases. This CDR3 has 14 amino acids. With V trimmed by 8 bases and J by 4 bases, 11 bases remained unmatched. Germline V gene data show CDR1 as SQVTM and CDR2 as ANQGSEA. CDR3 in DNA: TGCAGCTATGAAGGAGCAGGGGGCGCAGATACGCAGTATTTT. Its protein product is CSYEGAGGADTQYF.

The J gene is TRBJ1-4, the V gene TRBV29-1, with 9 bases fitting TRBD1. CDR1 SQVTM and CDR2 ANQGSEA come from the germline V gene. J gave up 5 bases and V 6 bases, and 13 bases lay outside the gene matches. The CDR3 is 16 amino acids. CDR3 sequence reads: CSVGRGTGNPNEKLFF. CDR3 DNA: TGCAGCGTCGGGCGCGGGACAGGGAACCCCAATGAAAAACTGTTTTTT. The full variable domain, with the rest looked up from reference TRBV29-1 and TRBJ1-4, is SAVISQKPSRDICQRGTSLTIQCQVDSQVTMMFWYRQQPGQSLTLIATANQGSEATYESGFVIDKFPISRPNLTFSTLTVSNMSPEDSSIYLCSVGRGTGNPNEKLFFGSGTQLSVL.